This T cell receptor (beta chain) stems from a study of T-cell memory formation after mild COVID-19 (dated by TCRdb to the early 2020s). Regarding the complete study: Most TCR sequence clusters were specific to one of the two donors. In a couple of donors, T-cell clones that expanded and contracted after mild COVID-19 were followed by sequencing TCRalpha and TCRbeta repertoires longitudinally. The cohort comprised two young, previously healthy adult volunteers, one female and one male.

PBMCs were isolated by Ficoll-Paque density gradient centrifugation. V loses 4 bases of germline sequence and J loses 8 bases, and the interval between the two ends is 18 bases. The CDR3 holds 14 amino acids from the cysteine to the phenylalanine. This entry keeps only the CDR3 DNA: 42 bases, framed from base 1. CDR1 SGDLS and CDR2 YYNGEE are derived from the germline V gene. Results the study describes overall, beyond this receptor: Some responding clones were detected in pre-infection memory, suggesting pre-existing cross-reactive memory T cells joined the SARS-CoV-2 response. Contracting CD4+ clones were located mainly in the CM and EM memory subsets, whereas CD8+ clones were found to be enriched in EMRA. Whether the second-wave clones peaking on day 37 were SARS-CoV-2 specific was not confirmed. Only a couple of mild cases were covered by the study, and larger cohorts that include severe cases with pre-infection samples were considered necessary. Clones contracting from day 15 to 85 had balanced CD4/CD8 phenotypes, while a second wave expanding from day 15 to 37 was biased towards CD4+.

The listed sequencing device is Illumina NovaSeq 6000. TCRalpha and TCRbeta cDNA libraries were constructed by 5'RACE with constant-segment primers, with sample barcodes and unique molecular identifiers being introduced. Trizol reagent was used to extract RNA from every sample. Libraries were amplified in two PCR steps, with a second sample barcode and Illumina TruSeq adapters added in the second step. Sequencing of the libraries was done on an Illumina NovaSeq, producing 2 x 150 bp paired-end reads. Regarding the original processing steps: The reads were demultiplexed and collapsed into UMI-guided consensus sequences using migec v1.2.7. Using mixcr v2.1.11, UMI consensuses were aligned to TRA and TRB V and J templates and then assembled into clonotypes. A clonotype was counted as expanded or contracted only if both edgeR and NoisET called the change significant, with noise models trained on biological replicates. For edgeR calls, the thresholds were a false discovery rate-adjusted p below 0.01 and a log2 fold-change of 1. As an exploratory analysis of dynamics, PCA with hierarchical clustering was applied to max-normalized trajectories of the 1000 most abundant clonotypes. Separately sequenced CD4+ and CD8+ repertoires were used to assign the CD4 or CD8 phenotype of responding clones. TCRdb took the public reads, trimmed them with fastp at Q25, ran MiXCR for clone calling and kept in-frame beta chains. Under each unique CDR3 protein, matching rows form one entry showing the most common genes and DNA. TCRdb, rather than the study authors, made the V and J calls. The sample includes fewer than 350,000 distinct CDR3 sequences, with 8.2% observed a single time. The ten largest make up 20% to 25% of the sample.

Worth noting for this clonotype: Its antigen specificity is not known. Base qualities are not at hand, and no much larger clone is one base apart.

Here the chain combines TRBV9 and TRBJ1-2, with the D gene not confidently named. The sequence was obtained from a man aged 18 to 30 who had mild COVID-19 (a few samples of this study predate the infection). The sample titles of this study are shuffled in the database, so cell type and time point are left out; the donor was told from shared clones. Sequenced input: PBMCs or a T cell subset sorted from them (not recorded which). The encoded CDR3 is CASSILPAGEGYTF. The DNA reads TGTGCCAGCAGCATTCTCCCCGCTGGCGAGGGCTACACCTTC.